This entry is about one T cell receptor (beta chain). Study processing details: How many nucleated cells were present was estimated from reference gene primer amplification. TCRdb's table, derived via immunoSEQ multiplex PCR, lists solely in-frame clones and lacks some. The DNA was the basis for D and trimming; V, J and clone size are from that table. The table has under 200,000 clones, 90% seen once; the top ten hold 0.45% to 0.65%. These data originate in a study of blood T cell repertoires in COVID-19. The V gene end was trimmed by 3 bases and the J gene end by 3 bases; junction bases not matched to a gene: 7. Germline-derived CDR1 and CDR2 are WNHNN and SYGVQD (reference sequence). The CDR3 is made up of 15 amino acids.

The sequencing input was peripheral blood. The source is a man aged 50 to 60 with acute or convalescent COVID-19. The rearrangement uses TRBV10-1 and TRBJ2-7; 8 nucleotides line up with TRBD1. In DNA, the CDR3 is TGCGCCAGCAGTGAACGGACAGGGTCGTTCTACGAGCAGTACTTC. This sequence encodes CASSERTGSFYEQYF.